This entry is about one T cell receptor (beta chain). As yet, its antigen is unknown. It was with 60 Vbeta and 13 Jbeta primers that the PCR ran. Sequencing used immunoSEQ multiplex PCR; TCRdb keeps in-frame clones, though not all of them. There are under 200,000 clones in the sample; around 77% occur only once, and more than 2% lies in the top ten. The CDR3 contains 12 residues. V dropped 7 bases and J dropped 13 bases, with 17 bases sitting between them. Germline V gene sequence: CDR1 SNHLY, CDR2 FYNNEI. These data originate in a study of cytomegalovirus exposure and HLA in healthy donors. Study findings and constraints: In an earlier analysis, in several hundred donors, most V segments appeared productive either ~90% or ~30% of the time. TCR beta sequences reportedly predicted most subjects' HLA-A and HLA-B alleles accurately. More clonal expansion characterized HLA-associated TCR beta chains than equally common others in a later analysis. Roughly uniform depth of sequencing across donors was assumed in presence/absence analyses.

This sequence was found in a man in his sixties in good health and CMV-seronegative. The chain recombines TRBV2 with TRBJ2-1; no firm D call. The sequencing sample was made of PBMCs. CDR3 DNA: TGTGCCAGCACCCTCGTCACAGCCCTACAGTTCTTC. Its translation is CASTLVTALQFF.